This entry lists 12 T cell receptor beta chains sequenced from one sample in a study of OX40 agonist ivuxolimab in advanced cancers. The data were produced by immunoSEQ multiplex PCR, yet TCRdb's version contains in-frame clones alone and is incomplete. Here the sample spans some 43,000 clones, about 86% being singletons. The input for sequencing was CD4+ or CD8+ T cells sorted from blood, taken in a trial of the OX40 agonist ivuxolimab. The receptors were sampled from an adult with an advanced solid tumor such as melanoma, head and neck, liver or kidney cancer.

The chain joins TRBV5-4 to TRBJ1-1; D ambiguous. V lost 4 bases to trimming and J lost 5 bases, with 15 bases between them. From germline, CDR1 is SGHNT and CDR2 YYREEE (reference sequence). The CDR3 sequence is 14 residues long. The DNA of the CDR3 is TGTGCCAGCAGCCTCGACCGGTGGGAAACTGAAGCTTTCTTT. This encodes CASSLDRWETEAFF.

The CDR3 bases are TGCGCCAGCAGCCCCGGGACGCCGGACAAAAACATTCAGTACTTC. It specifies CASSPGTPDKNIQYF. The V and J genes are TRBV4-1 and TRBJ2-4, with D perhaps given as TRBD1 or TRBD2 (5 bases each). Germline V gene data show CDR1 as MGHRA and CDR2 as YSYEKL. V was trimmed by 4 bases and J by 3 bases, leaving 13 bases between them. The CDR3 runs to 15 residues.

The V and J genes are TRBV6-1 and TRBJ2-5; 12 bases match TRBD1. V lost 10 bases, J lost 5 bases, and 11 bases stayed unmatched. The CDR3 loop spans 15 amino acids. CDR1 is MNHNS and CDR2 is SASEGT in the germline V gene. The CDR3 loop is CAIKGGTGGAETQYF. The CDR3 DNA follows: TGTGCCATCAAAGGAGGGACAGGGGGCGCCGAGACCCAGTACTTC.

A single count supports this clone. The genes are TRBV18 and TRBJ1-3; D might be TRBD1 (6 bases). Germline V lookup: CDR1 KGHSH, CDR2 LQKENI. The CDR3 runs to 17 residues. Trimming stripped 5 bases from V and 1 base from J, with 18 bases between. The CDR3 coding sequence is TGTGCCAGCTCAATACAGGGACACGGTATATCTGGAAACACCATATATTTT. Translating it yields CASSIQGHGISGNTIYF. Full variable domain (missing parts from reference TRBV18 and TRBJ1-3): NAGVMQNPRHLVRRRGQEARLRCSPMKGHSHVYWYRQLPEEGLKFMVYLQKENIIDESGMPKERFSAEFPKEGPSILRIQQVVRGDSAAYFCASSIQGHGISGNTIYFGEGSWLTVV.

V usage is TRBV5-1 and J usage is TRBJ2-2; D remains ambiguous. There are 13 residues in the CDR3. V was cut by 5 bases and J by 1 base, with 6 bases left in between. Germline values: CDR1 SGHRS, CDR2 YFSETQ. The CDR3 region is CASRAENTGELFF. CDR3 bases: TGCGCCAGCAGGGCTGAGAACACCGGGGAGCTGTTTTTT. Full variable domain (missing parts from reference TRBV5-1 and TRBJ2-2): KAGVTQTPRYLIKTRGQQVTLSCSPISGHRSVSWYQQTPGQGLQFLFEYFSETQRNKGNFPGRFSGRQFSNSRSEMNVSTLELGDSALYLCASRAENTGELFFGEGSRLTVL.

The J gene is TRBJ2-5, the V gene TRBV5-4; 11 bases fit TRBD1. The V segment lost 3 bases and the J segment 5 bases; nucleotides outside the gene matches: 6. This CDR3 spans 15 amino acids. CDR1 and CDR2 (germline): SGHNT, YYREEE (reference sequence). As DNA, the CDR3 is TGTGCCAGCAGCTGGTACGGACAGGGGGCTGAGACCCAGTACTTC. Its protein is CASSWYGQGAETQYF.

The table lists this clone with a count of one. V is TRBV9 and J is TRBJ1-1; D is unclear. Between the trimmed V and J ends, which lost 0 bases and 3 bases, there was a span of 9 bases. The germline V gene encodes CDR1 SGDLS and CDR2 YYNGEE. CDR3 length equals 14 residues. DNA for the CDR3: TGTGCCAGCAGCGTAGGGTTGGGGTACACTGAAGCTTTCTTT. This codes for CASSVGLGYTEAFF.

J is TRBJ1-6 and V is TRBV19; D is undetermined. In germline, CDR1 is LNHDA, CDR2 SQIVND (reference sequence). The CDR3 has 14 residues. Deletions cut 7 bases from V and 5 bases from J, with 12 bases between. The CDR3 nucleotides read TGTGCCAGTACCCGGACTGATAATAATTCACCCCTCCACTTT. It codes for CASTRTDNNSPLHF. The variable domain in full, with the rest retrieved from reference TRBV19 and TRBJ1-6, is DGGITQSPKYLFRKEGQNVTLSCEQNLNHDAMYWYRQDPGQGLRLIYYSQIVNDFQKGDIAEGYSVSREKKESFPLTVTSAQKNPTAFYLCASTRTDNNSPLHFGNGTRLTVT.

The rearrangement links TRBV11-2 to TRBJ1-1, with D unresolved. Germline CDR1 SGHAT, CDR2 FQNNGV. The V end was cut by 5 bases, the J end by 3 bases, with 16 bases between. The CDR3 is made up of 15 amino acids. The CDR3 sequence: CASSPPLDIHTEAFF. In DNA form, the CDR3 reads TGTGCCAGCAGCCCCCCCCTCGACATTCACACTGAAGCTTTCTTT.

The rearrangement joins TRBV29-1 to TRBJ1-2; D is unclear. Per the germline V gene, CDR1 is SQVTM and CDR2 is ANQGSEA. The CDR3 has 12 amino acids. The V end lost 1 base, the J end lost 8 bases, and 11 bases lay between the germline ends. CDR3 loop: CSVEGAGGGYTF. Written as DNA, the CDR3 is TGCAGCGTTGAAGGTGCGGGAGGCGGCTACACCTTC.

The chain's CDR3 is CASSEFGRMNTEAFF. The CDR3 DNA follows: TGTGCCAGCAGTGAGTTTGGCAGGATGAACACTGAAGCTTTCTTT. The chain is built from TRBV6-1 and TRBJ1-1; D unresolved. CDR1 is MNHNS and CDR2 is SASEGT in the germline V gene. V was cut by 3 bases and J by 0 bases, with 11 bases left in between. The CDR3 is made up of 15 amino acids.

CDR3 coding DNA: TGTGCCAGCAGCGTCGCAGGGCTGGGCTATGGCTACACCTTC. Amino acids: CASSVAGLGYGYTF. The chain employs TRBV9 and TRBJ1-2; possibly TRBD1 for D (5 bases). Germline V gene data show CDR1 as SGDLS and CDR2 as YYNGEE. Between the trimmed V and J ends, which lost 2 bases and 4 bases, there was a span of 12 bases. The CDR3 runs 14 residues.